This TCR beta chain was documented in a study of T cells in Graves' hyperthyroidism and ophthalmopathy (dated by TCRdb to between 2018 and 2020). In terms of the full investigation: Peripheral blood samples were taken at initial diagnosis, before any treatment was given. The 80 to 100 discovery patients were randomly divided into training and test sets at a 7:3 ratio. TCR Vbeta CDR3 sequencing of fewer than 150 peripheral blood samples (roughly 41 ophthalmopathy, 75 or so hyperthyroidism and around 17 progressor patients) is reported in the paper. After sampling, hyperthyroidism patients received methimazole starting at 30 mg daily, and ophthalmopathy patients received high-dose intravenous methylprednisolone. In about six Graves' hyperthyroidism patients, the study also compared T-cell repertoires from thyroid tissue with T-cell repertoires from blood. To identify TCR V-J signatures that set the groups apart, the researchers used a discovery cohort of about a hundred patients, made up of approximately 43 with Graves' ophthalmopathy and 55 to 65 with stable Graves' hyperthyroidism. Prospective prediction of ophthalmopathy was tested in an independent validation cohort of 18 to 20 hyperthyroidism patients and 17 patients who later progressed to ophthalmopathy.

The TCR beta CDR3 regions were amplified from RNA transcripts. The TCR CDR3 was subjected to a first round of RT-PCR using the HTBI primer set and the Qiagen OneStep RT-PCR kit. A second multiplex PCR round built the libraries, followed by size selection and purification. Paired-end sequencing of the libraries was performed with 100 bp reads on an Illumina HiSeq2000. For the original study's pipeline: SOAPnuke was used to process the raw data, with reads discarded if the reads contained adapters or uncalled bases, had a mean Phred below 15, or lacked an exact constant-primer or identifier match. COPE v1.2.5 was used to merge the high-quality paired reads, and each unique nucleotide sequence was defined as a clonotype. Clonotypes were aligned to IMGT TRBV, TRBD and TRBJ reference segments using MiTCR v1.1. Only V-J combinations with frequency above 0.0001, covering 98% to 99.2% of repertoires, were analysed. A TCS score was defined as the ratio between F50 (clonal expansion) and ExV (chaos), using BLOSUM62-based TCRdist between CDR3 peptides within each V-J. Welch's t-statistics and random forest reduced 450 to 600 V-J features to about 12, which were used in a naive Bayes classifier (R e1071). TCRdb redid the processing of the public reads, applying fastp at Q25 and MiXCR, and retained in-frame beta chains. Each CDR3 protein appears once, grouped with its most common genes and DNA. None of the V and J calls come from the authors' own analysis; TCRdb made them. Counted in this sample were roughly 570,000 distinct CDR3 sequences; around a sixth of them appeared once. The top ten hold roughly 7.3% of the sample.

Including the terminal cysteine and phenylalanine, the CDR3 comprises 12 residues. The sequence is cut down to CDR3 DNA, 36 bases in frame from base 1. For CDR1 and CDR2, the germline V gene lists ENHRY and SYGVKD. Note on this clonotype: It lacks a known antigen. Germline is not matched at one junction end, which may reflect a read error.

A patient counted as having stable Graves' hyperthyroidism if no progression to ophthalmopathy occurred over 18 months of follow-up. Hyperthyroidism patients were newly diagnosed, had a disease duration of under 2 months, and were aged 18 to 65 years. The study excluded patients with uncontrolled infections, other autoimmune diseases, pregnancy or lactation. Diagnoses relied on clinical symptoms, serum thyroxine and TRAb, thyroid ultrasound and orbital computed tomography. Ficoll-Paque density gradient centrifugation was used to isolate PBMCs from about 10 ml of fresh peripheral blood. Trizol reagent was used to extract total RNA, and RNA quality was then checked on an Agilent 2100 Bioanalyzer. The paper as a whole reports these results and caveats: In cross-validation, a model built on a 13 V-J signature told ophthalmopathy apart from stable hyperthyroidism with approximately 91% sensitivity and approximately 81% specificity, and in testing the same model reached 80%/75%. Most expanded thyroid clonotypes (frequency above 0.001) were also found in blood, which suggests that blood repertoires may mirror thyroid immune responses. In validation, the model predicted progression to ophthalmopathy a median of around 6.5 months before onset, with roughly 70% sensitivity and around 76% specificity. No statistical method was used to set the sample size in advance, and investigators knew the group allocation.

The sequenced material came from blood. The sequence was obtained from a woman aged 25 to 39 with Graves' hyperthyroidism. The sequence is built from TRBV10-3 and TRBJ2-2, with an unclear D gene assignment. For the CDR3, the sequence is CVISGRPGELFF. The base sequence is TGTGTCATCAGTGGGCGCCCCGGGGAGCTGTTTTTT.